This TCR beta chain comes out of a study of T cell repertoires in cytomegalovirus infection (dated by TCRdb to 2018 to 2020). Turning to the overall study: Donor HLA type was relevant to the analysis, because carriage of CMV infection together with the matching HLA type was indicated by public TCR beta signatures.

The paper as a whole reports these results and caveats: The ex vivo response was dominated by HLA-C-restricted CMV-specific TCR beta clonotypes, which also provided the single most frequent clonotype in two of eight donors. Carriers of CMV infection plus the relevant HLA type were discriminated by the cumulative frequency of public TCR beta family members in the study cohort and in an independent roughly 380-donor cohort.

This sample was sequenced with an Illumina HiSeq 1500. The public reads were quality trimmed at Q25 with fastp and then assembled into clones with MiXCR by TCRdb, keeping productive beta chains. Here each entry gathers all rows of one CDR3 protein and keeps the most common genes and DNA. The sample includes approximately 290,000 distinct CDR3 sequences, with roughly 25% observed a single time. The ten largest make up roughly 13% of the sample. Points on this clonotype: Its antigen remains unidentified. No much larger clone exists at a distance of one base, and base qualities are not known.

Trimming costs V 4 bases and J 1 base, and their ends lie 17 bases apart. The CDR3 numbers 16 residues from cysteine through phenylalanine. CDR3 DNA only is kept here, 48 bases in frame from base 1. From the germline V gene, CDR1 is SGHAT and CDR2 is FQNNGV. This sequence originates from a human donor in good health (CMV status not recorded). Some clones in this sample may be carry-over from other donors' samples. The chain is encoded by TRBV11-2 joined to TRBJ2-7, and perhaps TRBD1 as D gene, on 5 matching bases. What was sequenced was PBMCs. This receptor has the CDR3 CASSSSPGLISYEQYF. The DNA sequence is TGTGCCAGCAGCTCCAGTCCAGGGCTAATTTCCTACGAGCAGTACTTC.